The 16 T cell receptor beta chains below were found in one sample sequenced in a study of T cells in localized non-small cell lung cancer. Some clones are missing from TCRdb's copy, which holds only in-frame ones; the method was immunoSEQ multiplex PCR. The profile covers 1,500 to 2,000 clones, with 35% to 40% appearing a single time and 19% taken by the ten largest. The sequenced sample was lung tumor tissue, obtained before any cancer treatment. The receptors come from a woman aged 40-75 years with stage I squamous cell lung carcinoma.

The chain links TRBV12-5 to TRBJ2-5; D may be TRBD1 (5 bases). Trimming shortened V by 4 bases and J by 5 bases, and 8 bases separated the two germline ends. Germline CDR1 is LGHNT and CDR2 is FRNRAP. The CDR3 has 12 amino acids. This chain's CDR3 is CASGSPGETQYF. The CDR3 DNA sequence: TGTGCTAGTGGTTCCCCAGGGGAGACCCAGTACTTC.

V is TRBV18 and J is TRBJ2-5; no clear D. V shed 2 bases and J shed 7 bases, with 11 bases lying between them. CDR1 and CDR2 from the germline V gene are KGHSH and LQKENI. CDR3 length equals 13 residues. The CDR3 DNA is TGTGCCAGCTCACCAGCCCCCATCGGGACCCAGTACTTC. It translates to CASSPAPIGTQYF.

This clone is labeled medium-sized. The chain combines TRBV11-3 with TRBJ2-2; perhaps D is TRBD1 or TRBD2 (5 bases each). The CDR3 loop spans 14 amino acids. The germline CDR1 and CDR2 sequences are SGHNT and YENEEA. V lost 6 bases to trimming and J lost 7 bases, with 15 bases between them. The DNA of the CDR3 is TGTGCCAGCAGATCCGGGACCAACCTCGGGGAGCTGTTTTTT. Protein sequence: CASRSGTNLGELFF.

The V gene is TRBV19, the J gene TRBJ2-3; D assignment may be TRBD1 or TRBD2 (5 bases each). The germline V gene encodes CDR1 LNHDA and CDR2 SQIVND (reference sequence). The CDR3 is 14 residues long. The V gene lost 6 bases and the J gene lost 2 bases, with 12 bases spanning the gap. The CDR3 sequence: CASSHQGATDTQYF. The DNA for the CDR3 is TGTGCCAGTAGCCACCAGGGAGCCACAGATACGCAGTATTTT. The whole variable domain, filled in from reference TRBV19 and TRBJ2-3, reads DGGITQSPKYLFRKEGQNVTLSCEQNLNHDAMYWYRQDPGQGLRLIYYSQIVNDFQKGDIAEGYSVSREKKESFPLTVTSAQKNPTAFYLCASSHQGATDTQYFGPGTRLTVL.

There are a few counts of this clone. The CDR3 DNA is TGTGCCAGCAGCTCCAGGGGGCGAAGAGATGAAAAACTGTTTTTT. This codes for CASSSRGRRDEKLFF. The chain has TRBV11-3 and TRBJ1-4; TRBD1 agrees at 8 bases. CDR1 is SGHNT and CDR2 is YENEEA in the germline V gene. The CDR3 contains 15 residues. V gave up 4 bases and J gave up 6 bases; unmatched junction bases: 7.

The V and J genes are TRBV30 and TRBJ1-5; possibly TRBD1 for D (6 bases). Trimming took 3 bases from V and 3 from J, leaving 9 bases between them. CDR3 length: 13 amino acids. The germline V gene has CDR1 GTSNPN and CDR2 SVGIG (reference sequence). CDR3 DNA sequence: TGTGCCTGGAGCGGGGACACCAATCAGCCCCAGCATTTT. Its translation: CAWSGDTNQPQHF.

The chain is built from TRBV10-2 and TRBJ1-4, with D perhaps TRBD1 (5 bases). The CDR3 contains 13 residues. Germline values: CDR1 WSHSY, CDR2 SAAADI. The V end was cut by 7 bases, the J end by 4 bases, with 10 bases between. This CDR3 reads CASKGQGNEKLFF. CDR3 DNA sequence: TGCGCCAGCAAGGGGCAGGGTAATGAAAAACTGTTTTTT.

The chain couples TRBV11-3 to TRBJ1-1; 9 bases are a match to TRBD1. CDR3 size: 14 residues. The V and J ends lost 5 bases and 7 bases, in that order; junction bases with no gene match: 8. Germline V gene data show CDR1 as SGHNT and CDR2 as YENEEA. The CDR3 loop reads CASSASQGAREAFF. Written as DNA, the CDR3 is TGTGCCAGCAGCGCATCACAGGGGGCGCGTGAAGCTTTCTTT.

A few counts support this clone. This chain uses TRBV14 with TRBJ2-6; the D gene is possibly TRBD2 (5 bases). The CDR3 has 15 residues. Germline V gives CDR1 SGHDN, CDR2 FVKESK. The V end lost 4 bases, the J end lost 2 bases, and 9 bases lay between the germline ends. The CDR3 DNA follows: TGTGCCAGCAGCCCTTCCGGGGCTGGGGCCAACGTCCTGACTTTC. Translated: CASSPSGAGANVLTF.

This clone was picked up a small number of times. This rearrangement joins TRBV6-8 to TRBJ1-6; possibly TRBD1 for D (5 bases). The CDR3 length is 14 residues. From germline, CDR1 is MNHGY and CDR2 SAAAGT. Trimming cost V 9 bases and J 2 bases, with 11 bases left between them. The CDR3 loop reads CASASGPYNSPLHF. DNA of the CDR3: TGTGCCAGTGCCTCGGGACCCTATAATTCACCCCTCCACTTT.

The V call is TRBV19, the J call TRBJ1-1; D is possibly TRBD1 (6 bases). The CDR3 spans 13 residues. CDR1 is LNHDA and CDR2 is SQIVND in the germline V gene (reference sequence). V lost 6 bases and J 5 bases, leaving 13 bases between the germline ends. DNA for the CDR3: TGTGCCAGTAGAGGCAGGGGAGGGACTGAAGCTTTCTTT. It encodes CASRGRGGTEAFF.

The CDR3 DNA sequence: TGTGCCAGCAGTGGGACAGAAAAAGAGACCCAGTACTTC. Protein: CASSGTEKETQYF. This chain joins TRBV6-8 and TRBJ2-5; 7 bases fit TRBD1. Germline CDR1 is MNHGY and CDR2 is SAAAGT. V was clipped by 5 bases and J by 3 bases; unmatched bases: 3. The CDR3 covers 13 residues.

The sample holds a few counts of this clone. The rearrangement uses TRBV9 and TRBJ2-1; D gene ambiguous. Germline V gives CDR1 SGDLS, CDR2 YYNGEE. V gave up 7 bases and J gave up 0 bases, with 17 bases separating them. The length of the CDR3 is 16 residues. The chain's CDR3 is CASQAAWRSSYNEQFF. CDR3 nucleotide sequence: TGTGCCAGCCAGGCGGCGTGGCGGAGCTCCTACAATGAGCAGTTCTTC.

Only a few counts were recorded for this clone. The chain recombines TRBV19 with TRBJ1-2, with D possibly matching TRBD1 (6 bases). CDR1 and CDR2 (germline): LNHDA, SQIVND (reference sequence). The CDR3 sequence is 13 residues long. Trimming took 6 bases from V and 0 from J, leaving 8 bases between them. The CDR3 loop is CASRGQTNYGYTF. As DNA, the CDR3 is TGTGCCAGTAGGGGACAAACTAACTATGGCTACACCTTC.

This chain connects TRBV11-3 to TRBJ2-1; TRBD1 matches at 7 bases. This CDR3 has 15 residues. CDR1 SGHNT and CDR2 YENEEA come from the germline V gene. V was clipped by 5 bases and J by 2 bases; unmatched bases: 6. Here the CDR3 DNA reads TGTGCCAGCAGCCTGGACAGGCTAACCTACAATGAGCAGTTCTTC. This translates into CASSLDRLTYNEQFF.

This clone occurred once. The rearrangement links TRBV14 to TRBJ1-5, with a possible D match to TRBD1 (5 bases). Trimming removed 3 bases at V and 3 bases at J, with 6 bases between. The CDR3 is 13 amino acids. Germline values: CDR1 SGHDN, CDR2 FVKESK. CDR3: CASSQGVNQPQHF. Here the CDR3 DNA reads TGTGCCAGCAGCCAGGGGGTCAATCAGCCCCAGCATTTT. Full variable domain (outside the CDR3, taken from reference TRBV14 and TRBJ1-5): EAGVTQFPSHSVIEKGQTVTLRCDPISGHDNLYWYRRVMGKEIKFLLHFVKESKQDESGMPNNRFLAERTGGTYSTLKVQPAELEDSGVYFCASSQGVNQPQHFGDGTRLSIL.